These 29 T cell receptor beta chains were sequenced from one sample in a study of blood T cell repertoires in COVID-19. Produced via immunoSEQ multiplex PCR; TCRdb's table is partial and in-frame only. The repertoire holds 150,000 to 200,000 clones, with roughly 89% as singletons. The sample was peripheral blood. These receptors were collected from a woman aged 60-75 years who had recovered from COVID-19.

The V call is TRBV5-4, the J call TRBJ1-1, with no clear D. Germline V lookup: CDR1 SGHNT, CDR2 YYREEE (reference sequence). Trimming removed 5 bases from V and 2 bases from J, with 10 bases in between. The CDR3 is made up of 13 amino acids. CDR3 residues: CASRIAQNTEAFF. The CDR3 DNA sequence: TGTGCCAGCAGGATAGCGCAAAACACTGAAGCTTTCTTT.

This sequence joins TRBV28 and TRBJ1-1, with 8 bases fitting TRBD1. Trimming cost V 11 bases and J 4 bases; bases outside gene matches: 9. The CDR3 has 13 residues. Germline V lookup: CDR1 MDHEN, CDR2 SYDVKM. The CDR3 spells CAANQGAPTEAFF. CDR3 coding DNA: TGTGCCGCGAACCAGGGGGCGCCCACTGAAGCTTTCTTT.

The chain recombines TRBV15 with TRBJ2-3; D perhaps matches TRBD2 (6 bases). CDR1 is LNHNV and CDR2 is YYDKDF in the germline V gene (reference sequence). With 6 bases removed from V and 1 base from J, the gap between germline ends came to 11 bases. The CDR3 loop spans 14 amino acids. The CDR3 spells CATSYSGGTDTQYF. In DNA form, the CDR3 reads TGTGCCACCAGTTATTCGGGGGGCACAGATACGCAGTATTTT.

This clone has only a few counts. This chain links TRBV7-8 with TRBJ1-6; weak D call: TRBD1 (6 bases). In germline, CDR1 is SGHVS, CDR2 FQNEAQ. This CDR3 contains 16 residues. Trimming left V 1 base short and J 6 bases short, with 13 bases between. This CDR3 reads CASSLVAGRGNSPLHF. The CDR3 coding sequence is TGTGCCAGCAGCTTAGTTGCAGGCAGGGGTAATTCACCCCTCCACTTT.

The CDR3 DNA follows: TGTGCCAGCAGTGTGCTAACTAGACAAGAGACCCAGTACTTC. Translated: CASSVLTRQETQYF. The chain has TRBV2 and TRBJ2-5, with D maybe TRBD2 (5 bases). Germline values: CDR1 SNHLY, CDR2 FYNNEI. There are 14 residues in the CDR3. V lost 4 bases and J lost 2, with 11 bases in between.

V is TRBV11-2 and J is TRBJ1-2, with unresolved D. Germline CDR1 and CDR2: SGHAT and FQNNGV. V was pared by 5 bases and J by 2 bases, with 15 bases between. The CDR3 is made up of 15 amino acids. CDR3 loop: CASSAWAGRNYGYTF. In DNA, the CDR3 is TGTGCCAGCAGCGCTTGGGCAGGAAGAAACTATGGCTACACCTTC.

The CDR3 bases are TGTGCCATCGACAGATCAGCTAACTATGGCTACACCTTC. Its protein product is CAIDRSANYGYTF. This chain connects TRBV10-3 to TRBJ1-2, with TRBD1 as a possible D gene (5 bases). The germline V and J ends were trimmed by 8 bases and 0 bases, with 10 bases remaining between them. This CDR3 region has 13 residues. The germline gives CDR1 ENHRY, CDR2 SYGVKD.

This clone was found once. The rearrangement links TRBV27 to TRBJ2-5, with D perhaps TRBD1 (6 bases). This CDR3 contains 13 residues. Germline CDR1 and CDR2: MNHEY and SMNVEV (reference sequence). V lost 2 bases to trimming and J lost 5 bases, with 9 bases between them. DNA for the CDR3: TGTGCCAGCAGTTTAGGGGGCATGGAGACCCAGTACTTC. As protein: CASSLGGMETQYF.

The chain combines TRBV7-9 with TRBJ2-3; 7 positions agree with TRBD1. The ends lost 2 bases at V and 8 bases at J; junction bases unmatched: 7. Germline CDR1 reads SEHNR; CDR2 reads FQNEAQ (reference sequence). This CDR3 has 14 residues. The CDR3 protein is CASSLRQGMGTQYF. The CDR3 DNA follows: TGTGCCAGCAGCTTAAGACAGGGAATGGGTACGCAGTATTTT.

V is TRBV14 and J is TRBJ1-4; possible D gene TRBD1, 5 bases. Germline CDR1 reads SGHDN; CDR2 reads FVKESK. V dropped 4 bases and J dropped 2 bases, with 20 bases sitting between them. The CDR3 extends over 18 amino acids. The CDR3 loop is CASSPRRLRGATNEKLFF. CDR3 DNA: TGTGCCAGCAGCCCCCGGCGACTCCGCGGGGCCACTAATGAAAAACTGTTTTTT.

The chain joins TRBV5-1 to TRBJ1-4; D perhaps matches TRBD1 (5 bases). Germline V gene data show CDR1 as SGHRS and CDR2 as YFSETQ. Trimming cost V 0 bases and J 0 bases, with 21 bases left between them. The CDR3 covers 20 residues. CDR3 in amino acids: CASSLDPPGGVGATNEKLFF. CDR3 nucleotides: TGCGCCAGCAGCTTGGACCCCCCGGGGGGAGTAGGGGCAACTAATGAAAAACTGTTTTTT.

This clone was picked up one time. The chain links TRBV18 to TRBJ1-1; TRBD1 is a possible D gene (5 bases). Germline CDR1 reads KGHSH; CDR2 reads LQKENI. V lost 3 bases, J lost 1 base, and 15 bases lay in between. CDR3 length equals 16 residues. The CDR3 loop is CASSPGAGASNTEAFF. CDR3 nucleotide sequence: TGTGCCAGCTCACCTGGGGCAGGCGCATCGAACACTGAAGCTTTCTTT.

CDR3 coding DNA: TGTGCCAGTAACTCCCTGAGCTCCTACAATGAGCAGTTCTTC. It yields the protein CASNSLSSYNEQFF. This rearrangement joins TRBV19 to TRBJ2-1, with no clear D. V was cut by 7 bases and J by 0 bases, with 10 bases left in between. In germline, CDR1 is LNHDA, CDR2 SQIVND (reference sequence). The CDR3 loop spans 14 amino acids.

J is TRBJ2-1 and V is TRBV3-1 (or the pseudogene TRBV3-2), with D possibly being TRBD1 (6 bases). Per germline, CDR1 LGHDT and CDR2 YNNKEL (reference sequence). V dropped 2 bases and J dropped 4 bases, with 21 bases sitting between them. CDR3 length: 18 residues. In DNA form, the CDR3 reads TGTGCCAGCAGCCAAAAGATGGGGGTGGGGGCCCAGTACAATGAGCAGTTCTTC. Amino acid sequence: CASSQKMGVGAQYNEQFF.

The J gene is TRBJ1-2, the V gene TRBV5-1, with 8 bases that match TRBD1. Per germline, CDR1 SGHRS and CDR2 YFSETQ. Unmatched junction bases numbered 8, after V lost 7 bases and J lost 0 bases. CDR3 length: 15 amino acids. The CDR3 nucleotides read TGCGCCAGCGCGACAGGGGACCAAGCTAACTATGGCTACACCTTC. Translated: CASATGDQANYGYTF.

The chain recombines TRBV6-5 with TRBJ1-1; D possibly corresponds to TRBD1 (5 bases). This CDR3 comprises 14 residues. V was cut by 7 bases and J by 3 bases, with 15 bases left in between. The V gene's germline CDR1 is MNHEY and CDR2 SVGAGI. CDR3 loop: CASKSPREDTEAFF. CDR3 nucleotide sequence: TGTGCCAGCAAAAGTCCCAGGGAGGACACTGAAGCTTTCTTT.

The rearrangement uses TRBV4-1 and TRBJ1-2, with no clear D. The CDR3 spans 15 residues. Germline lookup yields CDR1 MGHRA and CDR2 YSYEKL. V lost 1 base and J 4 bases, leaving 13 bases between the germline ends. CDR3 protein: CASSQVSANSYGYTF. CDR3 DNA: TGCGCCAGCAGCCAAGTATCAGCGAACTCCTATGGCTACACCTTC.

This chain links TRBV6-5 with TRBJ2-7; 10 bases are shared with TRBD1. Germline CDR1 reads MNHEY; CDR2 reads SVGAGI. The CDR3 extends over 14 amino acids. V lost 6 bases to trimming and J lost 3 bases; unmatched junction nucleotides: 5. CDR3 protein: CASSKTGGLYEQYF. The CDR3 nucleotides read TGTGCCAGCAGCAAGACAGGGGGCCTCTACGAGCAGTACTTC.

V gene TRBV5-4 combines with J gene TRBJ2-5; D not certain. The V end lost 1 base, the J end lost 3 bases, and 7 bases lay between the germline ends. There are 13 residues in the CDR3. Germline V gene sequence: CDR1 SGHNT, CDR2 YYREEE (reference sequence). DNA for the CDR3: TGTGCCAGCAGCTTGATGGCGGAAGAGACCCAGTACTTC. Translation gives CASSLMAEETQYF.

The V gene is TRBV28, the J gene TRBJ1-5, with TRBD1 as a possible D gene (5 bases). V was clipped by 10 bases and J by 5 bases, with 12 bases between them. Per the germline V gene, CDR1 is MDHEN and CDR2 is SYDVKM. The length of the CDR3 is 12 residues. The CDR3, as DNA: TGTGCCACTGGGGGGTCGGATCAGCCCCAGCATTTT. Translation gives CATGGSDQPQHF.

The gene calls are TRBV5-4 and TRBJ2-5; no clear D. Germline values: CDR1 SGHNT, CDR2 YYREEE (reference sequence). Trimming shortened V by 2 bases and J by 4 bases, and 3 bases separated the two germline ends. This CDR3 contains 11 residues. The CDR3 bases are TGTGCCAGCAGCTTCGGAGAGACCCAGTACTTC. Protein: CASSFGETQYF. Full variable domain (remainder filled in from reference TRBV5-4 and TRBJ2-5): ETGVTQSPTHLIKTRGQQVTLRCSSQSGHNTVSWYQQALGQGPQFIFQYYREEENGRGNFPPRFSGLQFPNYSSELNVNALELDDSALYLCASSFGETQYFGPGTRLLVL.

The chain couples TRBV19 to TRBJ2-3; 7 nucleotides agree with TRBD1. The V and J ends lost 1 base and 2 bases, in that order; junction bases with no gene match: 3. In germline, CDR1 is LNHDA, CDR2 SQIVND (reference sequence). The CDR3 is 15 amino acids. DNA of the CDR3: TGTGCCAGTAGTATAGGGGGGACAGCCACAGATACGCAGTATTTT. Translated, it gives CASSIGGTATDTQYF.

A single count supports this clone. V is TRBV4-1 and J is TRBJ2-6, with 9 bases fitting TRBD1. Per germline, CDR1 MGHRA and CDR2 YSYEKL. The trim removed 5 bases at V and 3 bases at J, leaving 5 bases unmatched. The CDR3 is 16 residues long. The CDR3 region has the DNA TGCGCCAGCAGCTTACAGGGGGCGGGTGGGGCCAACGTCCTGACTTTC. It is translated as CASSLQGAGGANVLTF.

The genes are TRBV18 and TRBJ2-1, with 9 bases fitting TRBD2. The V gene end was trimmed by 4 bases and the J gene end by 7 bases; junction bases not matched to a gene: 5. The CDR3 loop spans 14 amino acids. Per germline, CDR1 KGHSH and CDR2 LQKENI. CDR3 DNA sequence: TGTGCCAGCTCACAACTAGGACTAGCGAATGAGCAGTTCTTC. Its protein product is CASSQLGLANEQFF.

This clone was counted only a few times. The V gene is TRBV6-2 or TRBV6-3, the J gene TRBJ1-4; D is uncertain. V was cut by 5 bases and J by 7 bases, with 17 bases left in between. This CDR3 contains 15 residues. Per germline, CDR1 MNHEY and CDR2 SVGEGT. In DNA, the CDR3 is TGTGCCAGCAGTCGTAATATGAGGATAGGTGAAAAACTGTTTTTT. It codes for CASSRNMRIGEKLFF.

This CDR3 reads CASSNGLQETQYF. CDR3 DNA: TGTGCCAGTAGTAACGGACTCCAAGAGACCCAGTACTTC. The chain employs TRBV19 and TRBJ2-5; a possible D gene is TRBD2 (5 bases). This CDR3 has 13 amino acids. V was pared by 4 bases and J by 1 base, with 7 bases between. Per germline, CDR1 LNHDA and CDR2 SQIVND (reference sequence).

In its sample, this clone was seen once. V is TRBV27 and J is TRBJ2-7; the match to TRBD1 covers 7 bases. The CDR3 extends over 16 amino acids. J gave up 0 bases and V 4 bases, and 9 bases lay outside the gene matches. Germline V gives CDR1 MNHEY, CDR2 SMNVEV (reference sequence). Here the CDR3 DNA reads TGTGCCAGCAGTTCCGACAGGGAATATCCCTCCTACGAGCAGTACTTC. This codes for CASSSDREYPSYEQYF.

V gene TRBV5-8 combines with J gene TRBJ2-1, with 8 bases that match TRBD1. V lost 1 base and J lost 4; bases outside the gene matches: 1. This CDR3 comprises 14 residues. CDR1 SGHTS and CDR2 YDEGEE come from the germline V gene. CDR3 region: CASSLWTGYNEQFF. The CDR3, as DNA: TGTGCCAGCAGCTTGTGGACAGGGTACAATGAGCAGTTCTTC.

V usage is TRBV18 and J usage is TRBJ2-5, with TRBD2 matching 7 bases. Germline CDR1 reads KGHSH; CDR2 reads LQKENI. The CDR3 contains 15 residues. V gave up 2 bases and J gave up 2 bases; unmatched junction bases: 5. The CDR3 spells CASSPSGAIQETQYF. The CDR3 DNA is TGTGCCAGCTCACCAAGCGGGGCGATTCAAGAGACCCAGTACTTC. Supplemented by reference TRBV18 and TRBJ2-5, the full variable domain reads NAGVMQNPRHLVRRRGQEARLRCSPMKGHSHVYWYRQLPEEGLKFMVYLQKENIIDESGMPKERFSAEFPKEGPSILRIQQVVRGDSAAYFCASSPSGAIQETQYFGPGTRLLVL.